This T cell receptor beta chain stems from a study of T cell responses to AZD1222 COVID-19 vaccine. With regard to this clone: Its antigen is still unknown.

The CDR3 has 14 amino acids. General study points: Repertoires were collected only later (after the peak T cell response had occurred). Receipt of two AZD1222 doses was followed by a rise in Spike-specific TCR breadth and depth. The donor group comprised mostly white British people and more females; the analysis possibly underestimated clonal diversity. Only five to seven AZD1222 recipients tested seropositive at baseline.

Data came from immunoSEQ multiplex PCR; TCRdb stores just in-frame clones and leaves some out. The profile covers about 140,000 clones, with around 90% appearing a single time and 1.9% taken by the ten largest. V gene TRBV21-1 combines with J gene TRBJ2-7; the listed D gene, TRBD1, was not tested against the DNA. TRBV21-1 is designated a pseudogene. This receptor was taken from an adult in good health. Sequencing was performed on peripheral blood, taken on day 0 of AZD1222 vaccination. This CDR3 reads CARPYRGQTYEQYF. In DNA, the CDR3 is TGTGCCAGGCCATATAGGGGACAGACCTACGAGCAGTACTTC.